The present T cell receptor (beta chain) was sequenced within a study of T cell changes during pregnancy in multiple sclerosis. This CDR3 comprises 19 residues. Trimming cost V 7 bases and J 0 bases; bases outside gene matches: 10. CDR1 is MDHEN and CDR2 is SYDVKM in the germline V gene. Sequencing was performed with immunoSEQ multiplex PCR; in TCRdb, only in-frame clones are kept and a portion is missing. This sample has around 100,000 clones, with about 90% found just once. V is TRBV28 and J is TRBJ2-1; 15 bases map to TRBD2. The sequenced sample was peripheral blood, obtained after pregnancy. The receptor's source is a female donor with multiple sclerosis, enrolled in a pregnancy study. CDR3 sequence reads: CASTDPGLAGGSSYNEQFF. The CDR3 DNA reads TGTGCCAGCACTGACCCGGGACTAGCGGGAGGTTCCTCCTACAATGAGCAGTTCTTC.